The subject of this entry is one T cell receptor (beta chain). The antigen remains undetermined. This sample stems from a study of cytomegalovirus exposure and HLA in healthy donors. The PCR contained 60 Vbeta and 13 Jbeta primers. Here immunoSEQ multiplex PCR was the method, and the copy in TCRdb shows in-frame clones only, minus some. In the table there are 100,000 to 150,000 clones, 81% of which are singletons. Whole-study findings and limits: It was reported in a later analysis that an Asian-associated ancestry cluster showed fewer N-insertions than the roughly 620-donor mean.

This TCR came from a woman between 40 and 55 years old in good health and CMV-seronegative. The sequenced material came from PBMCs.

The CDR3 region has the DNA TGTGCCAGCAGCGTAGTGGACAGGGGTGAAAAACTGTTTTTT. Translating it yields CASSVVDRGEKLFF. This chain connects TRBV9 to TRBJ1-4; 9 bases match TRBD1. Germline V gene lookup returns CDR1 SGDLS and CDR2 YYNGEE. The V and J ends lost 0 bases and 7 bases, in that order; junction bases with no gene match: 1. The CDR3 extends over 14 amino acids.